These 13 T cell receptor beta chains were sequenced from one sample in a study of T cell responses to AZD1222 COVID-19 vaccine. The method was immunoSEQ multiplex PCR; TCRdb's version includes in-frame clones alone and lacks a portion of them. The sample contains around 95,000 clones, just under 90% of which appear only once. The sequences come from peripheral blood, collected on day 0 of AZD1222 vaccination. These receptors all come from an adult in good health.

This sequence joins TRBV9 and TRBJ2-7; TRBD1 agrees at 7 bases. The V and J ends lost 3 bases and 7 bases, in that order; junction bases with no gene match: 7. CDR3 size: 13 residues. Looked up from germline, CDR1 is SGDLS and CDR2 is YYNGEE. CDR3 protein: CASSGPTGREQYF. CDR3 nucleotide sequence: TGTGCCAGCAGCGGGCCGACAGGGCGGGAGCAGTACTTC. The full variable domain, its missing parts supplied by reference TRBV9 and TRBJ2-7, is DSGVTQTPKHLITATGQRVTLRCSPRSGDLSVYWYQQSLDQGLQFLIQYYNGEERAKGNILERFSAQQFPDLHSELNLSSLELGDSALYFCASSGPTGREQYFGPGTRLTVT.

The V and J genes are TRBV7-6 and TRBJ2-1, with unresolved D. V gave up 4 bases and J gave up 7 bases, with 11 bases separating them. CDR3 size: 13 residues. The germline gives CDR1 SGHVS, CDR2 FNYEAQ. The CDR3 loop is CASSSLHMNEQFF. In DNA, the CDR3 is TGTGCCAGCAGCTCCCTACACATGAATGAGCAGTTCTTC.

The chain joins TRBV3-1 (or the pseudogene TRBV3-2) to TRBJ2-7; the D gene could be TRBD1 or TRBD2 (6 bases each). The CDR3 loop spans 15 amino acids. Germline V gene data show CDR1 as LGHDT and CDR2 as YNNKEL (reference sequence). Between the trimmed V and J ends, which lost 4 bases and 4 bases, there was a span of 17 bases. The chain's CDR3 is CASSPRPRGGYEQYF. For the CDR3, the DNA is TGTGCCAGCAGCCCAAGGCCCAGGGGAGGTTACGAGCAGTACTTC.

The chain has TRBV6-2 or TRBV6-3 and TRBJ1-1, with TRBD1 matching over 7 bases. Losses at the gene ends were 0 bases for V and 5 bases for J; bases not matched to a gene: 9. The CDR3 spans 16 residues. Germline assignment: CDR1 MNHEY and CDR2 SVGEGT. The CDR3 is CASSYSPQGRRTEAFF. The CDR3 DNA reads as TGTGCCAGCAGTTACTCTCCACAGGGGCGGAGGACTGAAGCTTTCTTT.

A word on this clone: Other DNA sequences in the sample encode the same CDR3. This sequence joins TRBV2 and TRBJ1-2, with D perhaps matching TRBD1 (5 bases). CDR1 and CDR2 from the germline V gene are SNHLY and FYNNEI. This CDR3 region has 14 residues. V was clipped by 0 bases and J by 4 bases, with 9 bases between them. The CDR3 region is CASSEARGSYGYTF. CDR3 DNA sequence: TGTGCCAGCAGTGAAGCGCGGGGCAGCTATGGCTACACCTTC.

The genes are TRBV5-5 and TRBJ1-5; D is ambiguous. Trimming shortened V by 1 base and J by 5 bases, and 28 bases separated the two germline ends. CDR1 is SGHKS and CDR2 is YYEKEE in the germline V gene (reference sequence). The CDR3 runs 20 residues. The CDR3, as DNA: TGTGCCAGCAGCTTGTCACCGGGTTGGATGGTTGGGATACATGATCAGCCCCAGCATTTT. This sequence encodes CASSLSPGWMVGIHDQPQHF.

CDR3 in DNA: TGTGCCACCTCCTCCCCCCCGGGGGTGAGCTCTGGAAACACCATATATTTT. Its protein product is CATSSPPGVSSGNTIYF. The chain combines TRBV24-1 with TRBJ1-3, with TRBD1 as a possible D gene (5 bases). There are 17 residues in the CDR3. Trimming took off 9 bases at V and 0 bases at J, with 20 bases between the two ends. Germline CDR1 and CDR2: KGHDR and SFDVKD.

The V gene is TRBV5-4, the J gene TRBJ1-2, with 7 bases lining up with TRBD1. Trimming at V came to 0 bases and at J to 10 bases, leaving 6 bases not matched to a gene. CDR1 and CDR2 from the germline V gene are SGHNT and YYREEE (reference sequence). The CDR3 contains 13 residues. The CDR3 sequence is CASSLGPGQLYTF. The CDR3 coding sequence is TGTGCCAGCAGCTTGGGGCCGGGACAGCTCTACACCTTC.

The V gene is TRBV15, the J gene TRBJ1-2, with D perhaps TRBD1 (6 bases). The CDR3 consists of 15 residues. Trimming took 0 bases from V and 7 from J, leaving 15 bases between them. The germline V gene has CDR1 LNHNV and CDR2 YYDKDF (reference sequence). CDR3 sequence (DNA): TGTGCCACCAGCAGAGATCCGGGGGCCAGGGGTGGCTACACCTTC. Encoded protein: CATSRDPGARGGYTF. The full variable domain, with the rest looked up from reference TRBV15 and TRBJ1-2, is DAMVIQNPRYQVTQFGKPVTLSCSQTLNHNVMYWYQQKSSQAPKLLFHYYDKDFNNEADTPDNFQSRRPNTSFCFLDIRSPGLGDTAMYLCATSRDPGARGGYTFGSGTRLTVV.

The rearrangement uses TRBV3-1 (or the pseudogene TRBV3-2) and TRBJ1-6; 9 bases align to TRBD1. The ends lost 3 bases at V and 7 bases at J; junction bases unmatched: 7. There are 16 residues in the CDR3. CDR1 and CDR2 (germline): LGHDT, YNNKEL (reference sequence). CDR3 sequence reads: CASSHRGGQGNSPLHF. DNA for the CDR3: TGTGCCAGCAGCCACCGAGGGGGACAGGGAAATTCACCCCTCCACTTT.

The chain employs TRBV6-5 and TRBJ1-1; D is unresolved. This CDR3 comprises 14 residues. Germline values: CDR1 MNHEY, CDR2 SVGAGI. V lost 4 bases and J 1 base, leaving 10 bases between the germline ends. CDR3 protein: CASSWRHKNTEAFF. The CDR3 nucleotides read TGTGCCAGCAGTTGGAGACATAAGAACACTGAAGCTTTCTTT.

This clone was recorded once. The genes are TRBV29-1 and TRBJ1-1, with 8 bases fitting TRBD1. There are 15 residues in the CDR3. The germline gives CDR1 SQVTM, CDR2 ANQGSEA. Trimming removed 6 bases from V and 4 bases from J; junction bases left unmatched: 13. This chain's CDR3 is CSVTPRTGLSTEAFF. The CDR3 nucleotides read TGCAGCGTCACACCCAGGACAGGGTTGAGCACTGAAGCTTTCTTT.

This clone has a single count. The chain carries TRBV5-6 and TRBJ1-1, with D hard to call. Per germline, CDR1 SGHDT and CDR2 YYEEEE. V shed 6 bases and J shed 4 bases, with 16 bases lying between them. The CDR3 spans 14 residues. In DNA form, the CDR3 reads TGTGCCAGCAACCACCTAGAGGGCGTCACTGAAGCTTTCTTT. It encodes CASNHLEGVTEAFF.